This T cell receptor beta chain was identified during a study of spatial heterogeneity in lung cancer. In the study overall: Each unique TCR and UMI combination was seen more than ten times on average in raw reads.

Every TCR cDNA molecule bore a unique molecular identifier. A single record per CDR3 protein comes from TCRdb applying MiXCR to the 5' RACE reads. Of roughly 7,000 distinct CDR3 sequences listed, roughly 21% were seen once; the top ten hold less than 20%. On this clonotype: Antigen: not known.

Time point in this sample: sample taken at primary tumor resection. The input material, whole RNA from tumor, nontumor lung or frozen PBMC, was sequenced unsorted. The donor group consisted of under 90 patients who had untreated, early-stage non-small cell lung cancer. General study points: Expanded tumor TCRs that were ubiquitous appeared in blood more at resection than follow-up.

Sequenced here: PBMCs, sampled at surgery. The clonotype originates from a female donor with early-stage non-small cell lung cancer.

The CDR3 coding sequence is TGCAGTGCTAGAACACAGAACTATGGCTACACCTTC. It specifies CSARTQNYGYTF. The chain couples TRBV20-1 to TRBJ1-2; D is uncertain. The V gene's germline CDR1 is DFQATT and CDR2 SNEGSKA (reference sequence). CDR3 length: 12 residues. V gave up 2 bases and J gave up 2 bases, with 6 bases separating them.